This T cell receptor beta chain was sequenced during a study of human T cells and chemical hapten exposure. As for the study in general: Each patient's scalp received weekly diphenylcyclopropenone throughout the approximately 22-week study.

The sample holds many counts of this clonotype. The CDR3 runs to 14 residues. In germline, CDR1 is MDHEN, CDR2 SYDVKM. The ends were cut back, 3 bases at V and 1 base at J, with 9 bases in the middle. Within the library, unique molecular identifiers were attached to each individual cDNA molecule. TCRdb re-analysed the RACE reads in MiXCR, keeping a single row per CDR3 protein. The sample records 350,000 to 400,000 distinct CDR3 sequences, around 6% being singletons. Documented time point: patch test 2, 6 weeks after DPC sensitization. Indicated treatment: therapeutic diphenylcyclopropenone sensitization with weekly scalp DPC.

This rearrangement joins TRBV28 to TRBJ2-5; D remains unclear. The sequence derives from a woman aged 18-29 years with alopecia areata. Some clones in this sample may be carry-over from other donors' samples. This material consisted of whole blood, taken in connection with sensitization to the hapten diphenylcyclopropenone (DPC). The CDR3 nucleotides are TGTGCCAGCAGTTTGTCTGGGCCCCAAGAGACCCAGTACTTC. It codes for CASSLSGPQETQYF.